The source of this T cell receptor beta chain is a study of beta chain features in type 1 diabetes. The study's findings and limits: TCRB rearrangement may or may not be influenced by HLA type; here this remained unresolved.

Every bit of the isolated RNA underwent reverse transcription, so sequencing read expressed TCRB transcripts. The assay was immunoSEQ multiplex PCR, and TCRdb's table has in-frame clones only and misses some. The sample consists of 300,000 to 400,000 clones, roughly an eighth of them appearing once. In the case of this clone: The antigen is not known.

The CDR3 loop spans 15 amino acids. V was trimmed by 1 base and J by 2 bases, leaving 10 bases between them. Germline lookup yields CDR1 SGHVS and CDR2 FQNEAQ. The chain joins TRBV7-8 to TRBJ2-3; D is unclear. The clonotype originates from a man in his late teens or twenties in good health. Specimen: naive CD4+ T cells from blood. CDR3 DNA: TGTGCCAGCAGCTTAGAGCCCGGGTACACAGATACGCAGTATTTT. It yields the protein CASSLEPGYTDTQYF.